This paragraph reports one T cell receptor (beta chain). Its matching antigen is unknown. The CDR3 consists of 14 residues. The germline V gene encodes CDR1 SGDLS and CDR2 YYNGEE. Trimming took 4 bases from V and 6 from J, leaving 14 bases between them. Regulatory T cells were sorted from blood as CD4+ CD25-high CD127-low cells. The sample is drawn from a study of regulatory and conventional T cells in RAG deficiency. Study results and caveats: RAG-deficient patients showed markedly lower Shannon entropy and higher Simpson indices than control T-cell subsets.

Assay: immunoSEQ multiplex PCR; the TCRdb copy retains only in-frame clones and omits some. The sample lists tens of thousands of clones, just over 90% occurring once. The sample was also linked to a second study, of regulatory T cells. That work adds: The PCR used 52 TRBV and 13 TRBJ primers.

Sequencing input: Tregs sorted from blood. This chain uses TRBV9 with TRBJ1-5; tentatively, D is TRBD1 (5 bases). The TCR comes from a human donor in good health. CDR3 sequence reads: CASSIVPQGQPQHF. In nucleotides, the CDR3 is TGTGCCAGCAGCATAGTTCCGCAGGGTCAGCCCCAGCATTTT.